These 9 T cell receptor beta chains were sequenced from one sample in a study of cytomegalovirus exposure and HLA in healthy donors. The study ran its PCR with 60 Vbeta and 13 Jbeta primers. Only in-frame clones appear in the TCRdb table, and some are missing; sequencing was by immunoSEQ multiplex PCR. The data show roughly 160,000 clones, approximately 83% seen once. Material for sequencing was PBMCs. Receptors originate from a man aged 18-30 years in good health and CMV-seropositive.

CDR3: CASSSLSQETQYF. The CDR3 DNA reads as TGTGCCAGCAGCTCACTGAGTCAAGAGACCCAGTACTTC. The chain recombines TRBV7-3 with TRBJ2-5; D gene ambiguous. V was trimmed by 4 bases and J by 2 bases, leaving 8 bases between them. Per germline, CDR1 SGHTA and CDR2 FQGTGA. The CDR3 is 13 residues long.

The chain is built from TRBV6-1 and TRBJ1-3; 7 bases are a match to TRBD1. Trimming at V came to 6 bases and at J to 8 bases, leaving 7 bases not matched to a gene. Per germline, CDR1 MNHNS and CDR2 SASEGT. There are 13 residues in the CDR3. The CDR3 sequence is CASRDRPAYTIYF. The DNA for the CDR3 is TGTGCCAGCAGGGACAGGCCTGCATACACCATATATTTT.

The chain carries TRBV4-1 and TRBJ1-2; 9 bases map to TRBD1. The CDR3 covers 14 residues. V shed 3 bases, J shed 6 bases, and the junction held 5 bases outside the gene matches. The germline V gene encodes CDR1 MGHRA and CDR2 YSYEKL. In DNA, the CDR3 is TGCGCCAGCAGCCAGGTAGACAGGGGGAATGGCTACACCTTC. Translating gives CASSQVDRGNGYTF.

This chain connects TRBV5-1 to TRBJ2-1; 9 bases line up with TRBD2. Per the germline V gene, CDR1 is SGHRS and CDR2 is YFSETQ. The CDR3 is 16 amino acids. V was pared by 1 base and J by 4 bases, with 6 bases of the junction left unmatched. The CDR3 region has the DNA TGCGCCAGCAGCTTGCTCCCTAGCGGGGCATACAATGAGCAGTTCTTC. Residues: CASSLLPSGAYNEQFF.

J is TRBJ1-1 and V is TRBV7-2; a possible D gene is TRBD1 (5 bases). Trimming stripped 4 bases from V and 0 bases from J, with 12 bases between. Germline loops: CDR1 SGHTA, CDR2 FQGNSA. The CDR3 contains 15 residues. The CDR3 nucleotides are TGTGCCAGCAGCTCAGACAGCAACATGAACACTGAAGCTTTCTTT. Translated, it gives CASSSDSNMNTEAFF.

The chain carries TRBV2 and TRBJ2-3; TRBD1 is a possible D gene (6 bases). V lost 9 bases to trimming and J lost 6 bases, with 16 bases between them. The CDR3 contains 13 residues. Germline V CDR1 and CDR2: SNHLY, FYNNEI. The CDR3 region is CARARGSGDTQYF. The CDR3 coding sequence is TGTGCCAGAGCGAGGGGGTCGGGGGATACGCAGTATTTT.

The V and J genes are TRBV19 and TRBJ2-5, with TRBD2 matching 14 bases. The V gene end was trimmed by 3 bases and the J gene end by 4 bases; junction bases not matched to a gene: 1. CDR1 and CDR2 (germline): LNHDA, SQIVND (reference sequence). The CDR3 runs to 15 residues. CDR3: CASSIGTSGGETQYF. The CDR3 DNA reads as TGTGCCAGTAGTATCGGGACTAGCGGGGGAGAGACCCAGTACTTC.

The rearrangement links TRBV7-9 to TRBJ1-1, with D possibly matching TRBD1 (6 bases). Trimming cost V 5 bases and J 4 bases, with 20 bases left between them. The CDR3 has 16 residues. Germline lookup yields CDR1 SEHNR and CDR2 FQNEAQ (reference sequence). DNA of the CDR3: TGTGCCAGCAGCCCAAGAGATTCTTTAGGGGGCACTGAAGCTTTCTTT. It codes for CASSPRDSLGGTEAFF.

This rearrangement joins TRBV19 to TRBJ2-5; 7 bases line up with TRBD1. The J call may be incorrect, as the DNA end agrees better with TRBJ2-7. The CDR3 consists of 13 residues. Per germline, CDR1 LNHDA and CDR2 SQIVND (reference sequence). This CDR3 is CASSSTGSYEQYF. The CDR3 DNA reads TGTGCCAGTAGCTCGACAGGGTCCTACGAGCAGTACTTC.